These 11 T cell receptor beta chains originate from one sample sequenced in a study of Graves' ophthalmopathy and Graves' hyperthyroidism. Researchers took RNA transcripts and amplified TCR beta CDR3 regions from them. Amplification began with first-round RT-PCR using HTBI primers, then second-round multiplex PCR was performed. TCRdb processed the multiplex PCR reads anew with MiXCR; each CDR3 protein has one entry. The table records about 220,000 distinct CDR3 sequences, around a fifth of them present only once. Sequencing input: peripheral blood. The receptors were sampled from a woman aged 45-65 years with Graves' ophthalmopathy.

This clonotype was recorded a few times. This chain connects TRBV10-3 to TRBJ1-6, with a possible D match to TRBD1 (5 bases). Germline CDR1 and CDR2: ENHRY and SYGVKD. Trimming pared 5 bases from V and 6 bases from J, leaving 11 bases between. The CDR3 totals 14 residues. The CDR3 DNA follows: TGTGCCATCAGTCAGGGTGAAAGTAATTCACCCCTCCACTTT. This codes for CAISQGESNSPLHF.

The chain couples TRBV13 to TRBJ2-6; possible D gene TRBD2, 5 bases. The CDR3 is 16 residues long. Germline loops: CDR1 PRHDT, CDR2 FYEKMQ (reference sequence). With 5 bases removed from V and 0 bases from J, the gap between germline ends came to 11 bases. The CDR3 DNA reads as TGTGCCAGCAGCCCCCGGGGAGCCTCTGGGGCCAACGTCCTGACTTTC. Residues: CASSPRGASGANVLTF.

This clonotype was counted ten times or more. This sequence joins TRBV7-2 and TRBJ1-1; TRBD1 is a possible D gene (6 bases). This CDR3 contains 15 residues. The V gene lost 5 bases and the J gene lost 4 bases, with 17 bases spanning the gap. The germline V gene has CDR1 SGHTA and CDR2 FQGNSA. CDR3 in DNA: TGTGCCAGCAGCACTCTAGGGGGGGTGAGCACTGAAGCTTTCTTT. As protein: CASSTLGGVSTEAFF. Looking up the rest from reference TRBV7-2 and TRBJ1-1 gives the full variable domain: GAGVSQSPSNKVTEKGKDVELRCDPISGHTALYWYRQSLGQGLEFLIYFQGNSAPDKSGLPSDRFSAERTGGSVSTLTIQRTQQEDSAVYLCASSTLGGVSTEAFFGQGTRLTVV.

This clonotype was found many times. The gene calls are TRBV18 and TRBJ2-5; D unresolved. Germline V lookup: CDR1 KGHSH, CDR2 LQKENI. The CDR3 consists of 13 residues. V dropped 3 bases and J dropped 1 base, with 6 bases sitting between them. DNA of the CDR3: TGTGCCAGCTCACCCCCCGCCCAAGAGACCCAGTACTTC. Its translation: CASSPPAQETQYF.

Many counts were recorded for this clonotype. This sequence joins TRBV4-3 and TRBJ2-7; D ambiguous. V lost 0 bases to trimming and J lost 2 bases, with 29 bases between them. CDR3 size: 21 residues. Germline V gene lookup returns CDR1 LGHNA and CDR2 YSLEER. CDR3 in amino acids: CASSQDTFHRSDVSETYEQYF. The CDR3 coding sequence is TGCGCCAGCAGCCAAGATACCTTCCACCGGTCGGATGTTTCTGAGACCTACGAGCAGTACTTC.

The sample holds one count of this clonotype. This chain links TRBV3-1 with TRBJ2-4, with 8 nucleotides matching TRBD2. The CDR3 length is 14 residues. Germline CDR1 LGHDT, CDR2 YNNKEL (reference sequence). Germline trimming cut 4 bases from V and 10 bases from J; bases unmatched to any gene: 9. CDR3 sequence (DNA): TGTGCCAGCAGCCCCCGGGGGGGCCCACGGATTCAGTACTTC. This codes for CASSPRGGPRIQYF.

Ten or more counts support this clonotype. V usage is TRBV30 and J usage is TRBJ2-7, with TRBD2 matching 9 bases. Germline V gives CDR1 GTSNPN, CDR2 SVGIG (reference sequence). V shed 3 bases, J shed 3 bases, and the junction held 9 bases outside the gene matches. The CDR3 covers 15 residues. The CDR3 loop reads CAWSPGLALRYEQYF. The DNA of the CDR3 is TGTGCCTGGAGCCCCGGACTAGCGTTACGCTACGAGCAGTACTTC.

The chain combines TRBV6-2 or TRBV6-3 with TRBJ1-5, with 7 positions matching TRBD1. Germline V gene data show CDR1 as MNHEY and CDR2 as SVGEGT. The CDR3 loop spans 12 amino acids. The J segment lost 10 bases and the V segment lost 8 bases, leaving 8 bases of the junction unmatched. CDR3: CASSDRALPQHF. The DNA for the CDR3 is TGTGCCAGCTCAGACAGGGCTCTTCCCCAGCATTTT.

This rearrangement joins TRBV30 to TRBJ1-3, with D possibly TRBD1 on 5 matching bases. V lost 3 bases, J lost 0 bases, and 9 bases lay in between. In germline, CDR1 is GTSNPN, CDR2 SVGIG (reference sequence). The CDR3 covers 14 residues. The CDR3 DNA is TGTGCCTGGAGGGGGACTTCCTCTGGAAACACCATATATTTT. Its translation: CAWRGTSSGNTIYF.

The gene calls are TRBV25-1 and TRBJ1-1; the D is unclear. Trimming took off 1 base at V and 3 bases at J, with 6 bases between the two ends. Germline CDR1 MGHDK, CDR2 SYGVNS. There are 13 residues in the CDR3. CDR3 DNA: TGTGCCAGCAGTGAATGGGGAGACACTGAAGCTTTCTTT. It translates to CASSEWGDTEAFF. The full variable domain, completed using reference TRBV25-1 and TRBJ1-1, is EADIYQTPRYLVIGTGKKITLECSQTMGHDKMYWYQQDPGMELHLIHYSYGVNSTEKGDLSSESTVSRIRTEHFPLTLESARPSHTSQYLCASSEWGDTEAFFGQGTRLTVV.

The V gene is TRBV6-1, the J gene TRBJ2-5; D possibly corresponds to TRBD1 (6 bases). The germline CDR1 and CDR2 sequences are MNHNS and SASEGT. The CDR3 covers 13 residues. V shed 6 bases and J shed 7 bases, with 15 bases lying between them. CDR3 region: CASRTGERGTQYF. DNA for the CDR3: TGTGCCAGCAGGACAGGAGAAAGAGGGACCCAGTACTTC.